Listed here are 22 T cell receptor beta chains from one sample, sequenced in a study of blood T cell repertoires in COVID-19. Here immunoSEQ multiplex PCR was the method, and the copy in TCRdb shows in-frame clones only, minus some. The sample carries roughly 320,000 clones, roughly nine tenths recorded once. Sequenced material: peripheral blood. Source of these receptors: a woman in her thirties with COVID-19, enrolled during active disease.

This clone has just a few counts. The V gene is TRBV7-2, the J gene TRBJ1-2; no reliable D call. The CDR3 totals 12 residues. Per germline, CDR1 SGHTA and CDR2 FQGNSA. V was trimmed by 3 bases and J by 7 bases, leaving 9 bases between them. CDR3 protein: CASSFPGIGYTF. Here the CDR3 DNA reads TGTGCCAGCAGCTTTCCAGGAATTGGCTACACCTTC.

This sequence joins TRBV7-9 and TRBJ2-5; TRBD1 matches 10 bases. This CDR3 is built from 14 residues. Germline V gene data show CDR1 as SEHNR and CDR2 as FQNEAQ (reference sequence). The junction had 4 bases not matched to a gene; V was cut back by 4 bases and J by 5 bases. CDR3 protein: CASSSDRGEETQYF. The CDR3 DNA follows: TGTGCCAGCAGCTCGGACAGGGGGGAGGAGACCCAGTACTTC. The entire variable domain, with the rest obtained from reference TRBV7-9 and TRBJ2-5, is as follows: DTGVSQNPRHKITKRGQNVTFRCDPISEHNRLYWYRQTLGQGPEFLTYFQNEAQLEKSRLLSDRFSAERPKGSFSTLEIQRTEQGDSAMYLCASSSDRGEETQYFGPGTRLLVL.

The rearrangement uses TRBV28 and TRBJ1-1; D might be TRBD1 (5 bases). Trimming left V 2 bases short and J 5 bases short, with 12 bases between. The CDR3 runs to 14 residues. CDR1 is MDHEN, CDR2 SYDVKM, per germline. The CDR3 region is CASSLGASRTEAFF. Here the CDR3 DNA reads TGTGCCAGCAGTTTAGGGGCCTCGAGGACTGAAGCTTTCTTT.

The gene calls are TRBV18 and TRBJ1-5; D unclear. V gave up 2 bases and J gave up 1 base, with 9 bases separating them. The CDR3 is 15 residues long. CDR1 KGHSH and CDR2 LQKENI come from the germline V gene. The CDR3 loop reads CASSPGLNSNQPQHF. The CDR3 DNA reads TGTGCCAGCTCACCAGGGCTTAACAGCAATCAGCCCCAGCATTTT.

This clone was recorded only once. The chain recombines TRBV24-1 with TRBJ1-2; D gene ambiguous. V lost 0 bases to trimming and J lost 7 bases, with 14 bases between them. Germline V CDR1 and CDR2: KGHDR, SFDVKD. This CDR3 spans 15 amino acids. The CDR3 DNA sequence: TGTGCCACCAGTGATTTGCCGGCGGGGATGGGTGGCTACACCTTC. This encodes CATSDLPAGMGGYTF.

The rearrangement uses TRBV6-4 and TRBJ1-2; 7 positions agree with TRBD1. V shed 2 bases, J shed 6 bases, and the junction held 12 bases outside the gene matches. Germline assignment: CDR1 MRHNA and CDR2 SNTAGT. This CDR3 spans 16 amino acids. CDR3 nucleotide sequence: TGTGCCAGCAGTGACGGGACAGCGGGTGGGCTAGATGGCTACACCTTC. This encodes CASSDGTAGGLDGYTF.

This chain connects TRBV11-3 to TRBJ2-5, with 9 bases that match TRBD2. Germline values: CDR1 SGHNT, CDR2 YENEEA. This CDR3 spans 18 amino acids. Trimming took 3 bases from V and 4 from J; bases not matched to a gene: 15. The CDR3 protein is CASSLPRTSVARRETQYF. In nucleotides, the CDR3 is TGTGCCAGCAGCTTGCCCCGGACTAGCGTCGCCCGTCGAGAGACCCAGTACTTC.

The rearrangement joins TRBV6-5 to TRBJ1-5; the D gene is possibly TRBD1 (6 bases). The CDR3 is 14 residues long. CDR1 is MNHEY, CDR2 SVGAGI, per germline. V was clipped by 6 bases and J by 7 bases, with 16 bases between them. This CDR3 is CASSQNRAGQPQHF. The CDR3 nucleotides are TGTGCCAGCAGCCAAAACAGGGCGGGCCAGCCCCAGCATTTT.

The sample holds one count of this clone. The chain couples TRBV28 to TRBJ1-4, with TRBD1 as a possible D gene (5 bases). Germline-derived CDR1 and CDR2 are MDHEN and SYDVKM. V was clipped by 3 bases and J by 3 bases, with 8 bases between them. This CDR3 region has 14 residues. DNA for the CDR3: TGTGCCAGCAGTTTGTCAGGGTCTAATGAAAAACTGTTTTTT. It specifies CASSLSGSNEKLFF.

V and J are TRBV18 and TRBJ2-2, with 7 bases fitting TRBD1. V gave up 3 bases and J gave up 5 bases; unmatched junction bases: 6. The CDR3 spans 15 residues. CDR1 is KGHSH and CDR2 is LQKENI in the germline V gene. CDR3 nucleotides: TGTGCCAGCTCACCGGGACGGGACAGAACCGGGGAGCTGTTTTTT. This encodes CASSPGRDRTGELFF.

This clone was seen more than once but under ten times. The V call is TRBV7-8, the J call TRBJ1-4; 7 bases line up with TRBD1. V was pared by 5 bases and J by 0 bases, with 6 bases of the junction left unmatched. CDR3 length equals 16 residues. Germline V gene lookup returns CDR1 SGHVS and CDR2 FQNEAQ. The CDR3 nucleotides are TGTGCCAGCAGCCTTCAAACAGGGGCAACTAATGAAAAACTGTTTTTT. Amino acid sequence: CASSLQTGATNEKLFF.

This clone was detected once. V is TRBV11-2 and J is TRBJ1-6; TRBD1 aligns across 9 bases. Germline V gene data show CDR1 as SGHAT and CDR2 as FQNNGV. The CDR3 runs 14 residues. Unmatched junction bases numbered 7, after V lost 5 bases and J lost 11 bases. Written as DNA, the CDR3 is TGTGCCAGCAGCCTCGACAGGGGGGGCGCACCCCTCCACTTT. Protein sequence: CASSLDRGGAPLHF.

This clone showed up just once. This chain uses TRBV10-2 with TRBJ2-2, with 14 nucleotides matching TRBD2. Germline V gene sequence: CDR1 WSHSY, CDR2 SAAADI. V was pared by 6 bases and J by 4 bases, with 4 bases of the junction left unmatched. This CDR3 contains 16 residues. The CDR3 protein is CASRTSGGAGTGELFF. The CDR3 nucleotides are TGCGCCAGCAGGACTAGCGGGGGGGCTGGCACCGGGGAGCTGTTTTTT.

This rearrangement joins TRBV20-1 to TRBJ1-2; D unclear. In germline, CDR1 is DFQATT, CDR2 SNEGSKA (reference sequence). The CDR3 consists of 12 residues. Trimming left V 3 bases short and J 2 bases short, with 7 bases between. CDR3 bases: TGCAGTGCTAGTCGCCTAAACTATGGCTACACCTTC. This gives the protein CSASRLNYGYTF.

The CDR3 loop reads CASSLETNSPLHF. The CDR3 DNA follows: TGTGCCAGCAGCCTGGAGACGAATTCACCCCTCCACTTT. V is TRBV2 and J is TRBJ1-6; unclear D gene. The CDR3 is made up of 13 amino acids. Germline loops: CDR1 SNHLY, CDR2 FYNNEI. Trimming took 6 bases from V and 7 from J, leaving 10 bases between them.

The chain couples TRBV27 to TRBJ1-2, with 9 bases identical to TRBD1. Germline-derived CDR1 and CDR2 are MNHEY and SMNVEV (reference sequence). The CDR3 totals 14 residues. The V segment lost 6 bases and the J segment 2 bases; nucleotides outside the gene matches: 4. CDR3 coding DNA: TGTGCCAGCAGCCCTACAGGGGGCAACTATGGCTACACCTTC. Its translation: CASSPTGGNYGYTF.

The CDR3 here is CASSSSRANYGYTF. In DNA form, the CDR3 reads TGTGCCAGCAGCTCGTCGCGAGCTAACTATGGCTACACCTTC. The chain recombines TRBV5-4 with TRBJ1-2; D not certain. CDR1 and CDR2 from the germline V gene are SGHNT and YYREEE (reference sequence). V was cut by 3 bases and J by 0 bases, with 9 bases left in between. CDR3 size: 14 residues.

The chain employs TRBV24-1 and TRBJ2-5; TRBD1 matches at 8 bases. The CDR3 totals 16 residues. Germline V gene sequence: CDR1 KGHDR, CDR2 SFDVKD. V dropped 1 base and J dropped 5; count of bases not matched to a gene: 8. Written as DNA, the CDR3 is TGTGCCACCAGTGATTTCTCCAGGACAGGGAGGGAGACCCAGTACTTC. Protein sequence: CATSDFSRTGRETQYF.

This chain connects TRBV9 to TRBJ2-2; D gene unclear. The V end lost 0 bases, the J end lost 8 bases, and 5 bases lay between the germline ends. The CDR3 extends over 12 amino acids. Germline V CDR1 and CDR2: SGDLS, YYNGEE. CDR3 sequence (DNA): TGTGCCAGCAGCGTAGACAGAGGGGAGCTGTTTTTT. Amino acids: CASSVDRGELFF.

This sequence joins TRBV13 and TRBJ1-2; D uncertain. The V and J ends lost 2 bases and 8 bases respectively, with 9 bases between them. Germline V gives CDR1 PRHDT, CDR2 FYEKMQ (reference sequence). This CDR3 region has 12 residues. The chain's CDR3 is CASSLPSKGYTF. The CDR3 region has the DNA TGTGCCAGCAGCTTACCGTCTAAAGGCTACACCTTC. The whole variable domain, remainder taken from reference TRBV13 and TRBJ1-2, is AAGVIQSPRHLIKEKRETATLKCYPIPRHDTVYWYQQGPGQDPQFLISFYEKMQSDKGSIPDRFSAQQFSDYHSELNMSSLELGDSALYFCASSLPSKGYTFGSGTRLTVV.

The CDR3: CASSEGTGGSQETQYF. CDR3 sequence (DNA): TGTGCCAGCAGTGAGGGGACAGGGGGTTCACAAGAGACCCAGTACTTC. The V and J genes are TRBV2 and TRBJ2-5; 11 positions match TRBD1. Per germline, CDR1 SNHLY and CDR2 FYNNEI. V was pared by 3 bases and J by 2 bases, with 5 bases of the junction left unmatched. CDR3 size: 16 residues.

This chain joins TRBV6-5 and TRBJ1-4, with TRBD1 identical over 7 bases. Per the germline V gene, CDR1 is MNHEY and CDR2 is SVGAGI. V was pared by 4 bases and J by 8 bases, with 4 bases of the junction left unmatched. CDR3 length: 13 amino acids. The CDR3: CASSWDSREKLFF. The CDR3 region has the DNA TGTGCCAGCAGTTGGGACAGTCGGGAAAAACTGTTTTTT.